This section outlines one T cell receptor beta chain sequence together with its context. Its antigen is not identified. Sample barcodes and UMIs were carried by the TCR alpha and TCR beta cDNA libraries that 5'RACE generated with constant-segment primers. One entry per CDR3 protein results from TCRdb running MiXCR on the 5' RACE reads. The table includes 410,000 or so distinct CDR3 sequences, more than 20% detected once. This entry comes from a study of T-cell memory formation after mild COVID-19. J gave up 3 bases and V 4 bases, and 7 bases lay outside the gene matches. The length of the CDR3 is 15 residues. Germline CDR1 is SNHLY and CDR2 is FYNNEI. General study results and limits: Whether day 37 second-wave clones are SARS-CoV-2-specific was not confirmed. The study found contracting CD4+ clones mainly in CM and EM and contracting CD8+ clones in EMRA. Some SARS-CoV-2-responding clones were already detected in memory before infection.

Sequences were obtained from PBMCs or a T cell subset sorted from them (not recorded which). The V and J genes are TRBV2 and TRBJ2-3, with 7 bases lining up with TRBD2. This clonotype was sampled from an adult woman who had mild COVID-19 (a few samples of this study predate the infection). Cell type and time point are not known. The CDR3 DNA follows: TGTGCCAGCAGTGGTCCGGGACTACTAACAGATACGCAGTATTTT. As protein: CASSGPGLLTDTQYF. Supplemented by reference TRBV2 and TRBJ2-3, the full variable domain reads EPEVTQTPSHQVTQMGQEVILRCVPISNHLYFYWYRQILGQKVEFLVSFYNNEISEKSEIFDDQFSVERPDGSNFTLKIRSTKLEDSAMYFCASSGPGLLTDTQYFGPGTRLTVL.